Below, 5 T cell receptor beta chains from the same sample are listed, as sequenced in a study of cytomegalovirus exposure and HLA in healthy donors. The PCR made use of 60 Vbeta and 13 Jbeta primers. Generated by immunoSEQ multiplex PCR, the TCRdb table keeps only in-frame clones and is missing some. The sample yields 270,000 or so clones, 85% to 95% seen once. The sample was PBMCs. The receptors originated from a girl aged 2 to 10 in good health and CMV-seronegative.

The rearrangement uses TRBV7-3 and TRBJ2-2, with D unresolved. V was cut by 3 bases and J by 7 bases, with 3 bases left in between. Germline CDR1 and CDR2: SGHTA and FQGTGA. The CDR3 runs 11 residues. CDR3 sequence reads: CASSFNGELFF. CDR3 in DNA: TGTGCCAGCAGCTTTAACGGGGAGCTGTTTTTT.

The chain links TRBV19 to TRBJ2-3, with D uncertain. The germline V gene encodes CDR1 LNHDA and CDR2 SQIVND (reference sequence). Deletions cut 1 base from V and 1 base from J, with 9 bases between. This CDR3 region has 15 residues. CDR3 coding DNA: TGTGCCAGTAGTATAGTCAGCCAGGGCACAGATACGCAGTATTTT. As protein: CASSIVSQGTDTQYF.

The chain combines TRBV19 with TRBJ1-2; 7 bases line up with TRBD1. Germline values: CDR1 LNHDA, CDR2 SQIVND (reference sequence). V shed 1 base and J 8 bases; nucleotides not matched to a gene: 1. This CDR3 spans 12 amino acids. The CDR3 bases are TGTGCCAGTAGTATAGCAGGGGGAGGCTACACCTTC. Residues: CASSIAGGGYTF.

This chain connects TRBV15 to TRBJ1-3, with a possible D match to TRBD1 (5 bases). This CDR3 is 15 amino acids long. CDR1 LNHNV and CDR2 YYDKDF come from the germline V gene (reference sequence). The V and J ends lost 0 bases and 1 base respectively, with 7 bases between them. The CDR3 spells CATSRDSGSGNTIYF. DNA for the CDR3: TGTGCCACCAGCAGAGATTCAGGGTCTGGAAACACCATATATTTT.

The chain links TRBV20-1 to TRBJ1-1; D call uncertain. Trimming shortened V by 5 bases and J by 3 bases, and 7 bases separated the two germline ends. The CDR3 length is 11 residues. Per the germline V gene, CDR1 is DFQATT and CDR2 is SNEGSKA (reference sequence). CDR3 sequence (DNA): TGCAGTGCTGGCGAGGACACTGAAGCTTTCTTT. Translated: CSAGEDTEAFF.